A single sample gave rise to the 16 T cell receptor beta chains below, sequenced in a study of molecular identifiers for immune sequencing clone quantification. TCRdb re-derived calls from the PCR reads in MiXCR, one entry per CDR3 protein. The sample carries about 510,000 distinct CDR3 sequences, 25% recorded once. The sample was naive CD8+ T cells from blood, with Jurkat cell RNA spiked in. As to subset: FACS-sorted CD8+CD4-CCR7+CD45RA+ naive T cells. These receptors came from a human donor in good health. Some libraries in this study had Jurkat cell RNA spiked in.

The chain is built from TRBV7-2 and TRBJ2-7; no firm D call. V was cut by 3 bases and J by 3 bases, with 9 bases left in between. Germline CDR1 reads SGHTA; CDR2 reads FQGNSA. The CDR3 totals 13 residues. The DNA for the CDR3 is TGTGCCAGCAGCTTTGAAGTGGGCTACGAGCAGTACTTC. This encodes CASSFEVGYEQYF.

This clonotype has a handful of counts. The genes are TRBV9 and TRBJ2-2, with 10 bases that match TRBD2. V shed 0 bases and J 1 base; nucleotides not matched to a gene: 6. CDR3 length equals 18 residues. The germline V gene has CDR1 SGDLS and CDR2 YYNGEE. The chain's CDR3 is CASSVAWGTSVNTGELFF. The CDR3, as DNA: TGTGCCAGCAGCGTAGCATGGGGGACTAGCGTGAACACCGGGGAGCTGTTTTTT.

This clonotype turned up a few times. V usage is TRBV13 and J usage is TRBJ2-1; 8 bases fit TRBD2. CDR3 length equals 17 residues. The germline gives CDR1 PRHDT, CDR2 FYEKMQ (reference sequence). The trim removed 0 bases at V and 0 bases at J, leaving 4 bases unmatched. The CDR3 DNA reads as TGTGCCAGCAGCTTAGGCCTTCTAGCGGGCTCCTACAATGAGCAGTTCTTC. This translates into CASSLGLLAGSYNEQFF.

In this sample, this clonotype turned up many times. This chain's CDR3 is CASSQDNRDGTDEQFF. The CDR3 DNA reads as TGCGCCAGCAGCCAAGATAACAGGGACGGTACCGATGAGCAGTTCTTC. This sequence joins TRBV4-1 and TRBJ2-1, with D possibly being TRBD1 (6 bases). Looked up from germline, CDR1 is MGHRA and CDR2 is YSYEKL. V shed 0 bases and J shed 8 bases, with 17 bases lying between them. The CDR3 covers 16 residues.

This clonotype has just one count. The chain carries TRBV21-1 and TRBJ2-7; TRBD2 reflects the table's D call only, with no check against the DNA. TRBV21-1 is tagged as a pseudogene. The length of the CDR3 is 14 residues. Here the CDR3 reads CASGPAESSYEQYF. In DNA, the CDR3 is TGTGCCAGCGGTCCAGCGGAGAGCTCCTACGAGCAGTACTTC.

The V and J genes are TRBV27 and TRBJ2-7; D possibly uses TRBD1 or TRBD2 (5 bases each). This CDR3 region has 15 residues. V lost 3 bases, J lost 4 bases, and 16 bases lay in between. Germline CDR1 MNHEY, CDR2 SMNVEV (reference sequence). The CDR3 DNA reads as TGTGCCAGCAGTTTTAGGTCCGCAGAGGGGTACGAGCAGTACTTC. It is translated as CASSFRSAEGYEQYF.

The sample holds a few counts of this clonotype. This chain joins TRBV7-9 and TRBJ1-1, with TRBD1 matching over 7 bases. The V and J ends lost 5 bases and 1 base, in that order; junction bases with no gene match: 7. Germline V gene data show CDR1 as SEHNR and CDR2 as FQNEAQ (reference sequence). The CDR3 has 15 residues. CDR3 sequence (DNA): TGTGCCAGCAGCCAAAGGACAGGCAAGAACACTGAAGCTTTCTTT. Translated: CASSQRTGKNTEAFF.

Notes on this clonotype: A single base separates this from a much larger clone, so it may be a read error. J is TRBJ1-5 and V is TRBV28; D gene uncertain. The germline V gene has CDR1 MDHEN and CDR2 SYDVKM. The CDR3 is made up of 14 amino acids. DNA for the CDR3: TGTGCCAGCAGTTCCATAATTAGCAATCAGCCCCGGCATTTT. Translation: CASSSIISNQPRHF. The variable domain in full, with the rest retrieved from reference TRBV28 and TRBJ1-5, is DVKVTQSSRYLVKRTGEKVFLECVQDMDHENMFWYRQDPGLGLRLIYFSYDVKMKEKGDIPEGYSVSREKKERFSLILESASTNQTSMYLCASSSIISNQPRHFGDGTRLSIL.

In its sample, this clonotype was seen many times. The CDR3 region is CASSLKGLHEQFF. CDR3 DNA: TGTGCCAGCAGTCTTAAGGGACTTCACGAGCAGTTCTTC. The chain joins TRBV6-5 to TRBJ2-1, with a tentative D call TRBD2 (6 bases). In germline, CDR1 is MNHEY, CDR2 SVGAGI. The CDR3 totals 13 residues. V lost 5 bases to trimming and J lost 10 bases, with 15 bases between them.

The chain links TRBV5-6 to TRBJ2-5; D gene uncertain. The CDR3 totals 14 residues. Trimming cost V 7 bases and J 4 bases, with 17 bases left between them. Germline V lookup: CDR1 SGHDT, CDR2 YYEEEE. This CDR3 reads CASANPGSGETQYF. The CDR3 region has the DNA TGTGCCAGCGCCAACCCGGGCAGTGGAGAGACCCAGTACTTC.

This clonotype was counted ten times or more. The chain couples TRBV12-3 or TRBV12-4 to TRBJ1-2, with 7 bases matching TRBD1. The V segment lost 4 bases and the J segment 2 bases; nucleotides outside the gene matches: 10. The CDR3 extends over 16 amino acids. In DNA, the CDR3 is TGTGCCAGCAGTTCCAGCGACAGGGAATGGAACTATGGCTACACCTTC. The encoded protein is CASSSSDREWNYGYTF.

This clonotype was detected only a few times. This chain connects TRBV19 to TRBJ1-1; D unclear. The CDR3 runs to 15 residues. Between the trimmed V and J ends, which lost 4 bases and 5 bases, there was a span of 17 bases. Germline loops: CDR1 LNHDA, CDR2 SQIVND (reference sequence). CDR3 DNA: TGTGCCAGTAGTACCCCCACTCAAGGGCGGACTGAAGCTTTCTTT. Its protein product is CASSTPTQGRTEAFF.

V gene TRBV15 combines with J gene TRBJ2-2; 9 bases are shared with TRBD1. Unmatched junction bases numbered 8, after V lost 8 bases and J lost 4 bases. This CDR3 is built from 15 residues. Germline V lookup: CDR1 LNHNV, CDR2 YYDKDF (reference sequence). The DNA for the CDR3 is TGTGCCACCCTACCGGGACAGGGCAGCACCGGGGAGCTGTTTTTT. Translating it yields CATLPGQGSTGELFF. Combining the CDR3 with reference TRBV15 and TRBJ2-2 gives the whole variable domain DAMVIQNPRYQVTQFGKPVTLSCSQTLNHNVMYWYQQKSSQAPKLLFHYYDKDFNNEADTPDNFQSRRPNTSFCFLDIRSPGLGDTAMYLCATLPGQGSTGELFFGEGSRLTVL.

This clonotype came up a few times. The chain couples TRBV4-1 to TRBJ2-3; TRBD2 matches at 7 bases. The junction had 7 bases not matched to a gene; V was cut back by 4 bases and J by 6 bases. CDR1 is MGHRA, CDR2 YSYEKL, per germline. The CDR3 is made up of 14 amino acids. The CDR3 is CASSPQSGVDTQYF. CDR3 sequence (DNA): TGCGCCAGCAGCCCCCAGAGCGGGGTGGATACGCAGTATTTT.

This chain joins TRBV4-1 and TRBJ2-1; no clear D gene. The V and J ends lost 0 bases and 2 bases respectively, with 5 bases between them. The CDR3 is made up of 14 amino acids. CDR1 and CDR2 (germline): MGHRA, YSYEKL. The CDR3 region is CASSQDTAYNEQFF. The CDR3, as DNA: TGCGCCAGCAGCCAAGATACCGCCTACAATGAGCAGTTCTTC.

Note on this clonotype: This could be a read error, since a much larger clone is one nucleotide away. The chain is built from TRBV4-3 and TRBJ1-3; D unresolved. The V gene's germline CDR1 is LGHNA and CDR2 YSLEER. The CDR3 runs 14 residues. The CDR3 coding sequence is TGCGCCAGCAGCCCTCCAGACGTGGGAAGCACCATATATTTT. This gives the protein CASSPPDVGSTIYF.